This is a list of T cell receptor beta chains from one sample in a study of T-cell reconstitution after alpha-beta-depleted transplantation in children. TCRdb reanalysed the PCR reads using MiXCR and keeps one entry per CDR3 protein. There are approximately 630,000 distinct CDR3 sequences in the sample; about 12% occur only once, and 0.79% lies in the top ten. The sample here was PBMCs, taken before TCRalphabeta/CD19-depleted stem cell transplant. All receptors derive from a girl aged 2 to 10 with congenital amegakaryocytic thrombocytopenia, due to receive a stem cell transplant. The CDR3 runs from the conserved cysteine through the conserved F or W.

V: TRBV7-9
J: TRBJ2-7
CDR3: CASSPEEGTLEQYF

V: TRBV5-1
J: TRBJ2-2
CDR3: CASSLEVSGSGELFF

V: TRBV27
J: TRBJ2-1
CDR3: CASRGISPHEQFF

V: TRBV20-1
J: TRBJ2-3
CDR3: CSARKLAGIYSTDTQYF

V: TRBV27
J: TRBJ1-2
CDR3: CASSLGGPGGYTF

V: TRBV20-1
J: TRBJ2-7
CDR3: CSASLDSYEQYF

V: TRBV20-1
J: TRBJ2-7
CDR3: CSARQAGSYEQYF

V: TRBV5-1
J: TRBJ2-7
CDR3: CASSFRQNYEQYF

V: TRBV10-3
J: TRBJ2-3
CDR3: CAIADSGTDTQYF

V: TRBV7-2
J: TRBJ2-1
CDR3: CASSGGRSSGYNEQFF

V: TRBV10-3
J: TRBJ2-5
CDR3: CAISESNGRETQYF

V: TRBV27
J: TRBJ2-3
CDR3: CASSEGLAGTDTQYF

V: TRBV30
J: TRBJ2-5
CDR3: CAWSVSERLGTQYF

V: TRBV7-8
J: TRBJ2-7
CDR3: CASSSSGTYEQSF

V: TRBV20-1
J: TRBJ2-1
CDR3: CSARDRAGLYNEQFF

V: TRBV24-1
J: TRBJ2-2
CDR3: CATSDSEYTGELFF

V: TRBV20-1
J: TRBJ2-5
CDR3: CSAREARRGPQETQYF